This T cell receptor beta chain came from a study of blood T cell repertoires in COVID-19. Generated by immunoSEQ multiplex PCR, the TCRdb table keeps only in-frame clones and is missing some. The sample holds 150,000 to 250,000 clones, 87% seen once. Cohort 3 recovered donors had two negative PCRs, clearance, or symptom resolution. Germline loops: CDR1 LGHDT, CDR2 YNNKEL (reference sequence). The CDR3 length is 14 residues. J gave up 3 bases and V 4 bases, and 1 base lay outside the gene matches. The receptor comes from a woman in her twenties or thirties who had recovered from COVID-19. The sequenced sample was PBMCs or T cells enriched from blood (not recorded which). The chain has TRBV3-1 (or the pseudogene TRBV3-2) and TRBJ2-2, with 8 bases fitting TRBD2. Here the CDR3 DNA reads TGTGCCAGCAGCCCAGCGGGGGACACCGGGGAGCTGTTTTTT. Its translation is CASSPAGDTGELFF.